The text below deals with one T cell receptor beta chain. Its antigen remains unknown. Primers: 60 Vbeta forward and 13 Jbeta reverse. The table came from immunoSEQ multiplex PCR; TCRdb's copy has only in-frame clones and leaves some out. The sample carries roughly 200,000 clones, 65% to 85% recorded once. The CDR3 runs to 18 residues. The ends lost 0 bases at V and 3 bases at J; junction bases unmatched: 13. In germline, CDR1 is MGHRA, CDR2 YSYEKL. This sample was included in a study of cytomegalovirus exposure and HLA in healthy donors. The study, taken as a whole, reports: Certain indistinguishable V segments, among them TRBV6-2 and TRBV6-3, were excluded. Generally TCR sequences proved uncommon, though certain public TCRs appeared in numerous donors. In vitro assays verified that three CMV-associated chains recognized CMV antigens specifically. Likely technical artifact: a cluster of highly shared sequence variants.

This chain connects TRBV4-1 to TRBJ2-7, with 8 bases matching TRBD2. The sample comprised PBMCs. The TCR sequence derives from a man younger than 40 in good health and CMV-seronegative. The CDR3 DNA sequence: TGCGCCAGCAGCCAAGATCCCCCCCCTCTGGCGGGGGGCTACGAGCAGTACTTC. Translation: CASSQDPPPLAGGYEQYF.